This T cell receptor (beta chain) was identified in a study of blood T cell repertoires in COVID-19. Whole-study context: COVID-19 samples collected from the United States, Italy and Spain covered acute and convalescent phases. T cells, B-cell-depleted T cells, or PBMCs supplied cDNA or gDNA.

The CDR3 is made up of 16 amino acids. The V and J ends lost 0 bases and 1 base respectively, with 9 bases between them. Germline loops: CDR1 LGHDT, CDR2 YNNKEL (reference sequence). Authors' methods: By means of reference gene primer amplification, nucleated cell counts were estimated. The assay was immunoSEQ multiplex PCR, and TCRdb's table has in-frame clones only and misses some. V and J calls and clone size are given by that table; D and trimming were obtained from the DNA. The sample yields some 50,000 clones, 65% to 85% seen once. The chain links TRBV3-1 (or the pseudogene TRBV3-2) to TRBJ1-4, with D perhaps matching TRBD1 (6 bases). The sequenced sample consisted of peripheral blood. This clonotype originated in a man aged 50-59 years with active COVID-19. The CDR3 DNA reads TGTGCCAGCAGCCAAGAAGGGGGGGGAACTAATGAAAAACTGTTTTTT. This sequence encodes CASSQEGGGTNEKLFF.